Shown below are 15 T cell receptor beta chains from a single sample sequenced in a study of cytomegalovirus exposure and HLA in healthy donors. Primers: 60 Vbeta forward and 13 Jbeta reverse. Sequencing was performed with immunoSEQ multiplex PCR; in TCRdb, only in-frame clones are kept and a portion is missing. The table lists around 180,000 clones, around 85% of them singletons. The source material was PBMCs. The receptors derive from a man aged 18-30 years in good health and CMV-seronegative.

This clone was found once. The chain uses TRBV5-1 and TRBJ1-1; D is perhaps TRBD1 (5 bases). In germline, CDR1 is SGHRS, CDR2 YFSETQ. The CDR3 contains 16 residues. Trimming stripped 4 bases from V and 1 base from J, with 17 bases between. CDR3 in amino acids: CASSTGLNYSNTEAFF. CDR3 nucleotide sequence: TGCGCCAGCAGCACGGGACTGAACTATTCGAACACTGAAGCTTTCTTT.

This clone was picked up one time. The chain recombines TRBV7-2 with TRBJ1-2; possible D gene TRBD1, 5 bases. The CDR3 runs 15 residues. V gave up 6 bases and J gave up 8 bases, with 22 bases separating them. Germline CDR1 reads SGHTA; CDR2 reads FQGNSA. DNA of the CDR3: TGTGCCAGCAGGCCCTCAGGGTATAGGGAAAGAGGCTACACCTTC. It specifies CASRPSGYRERGYTF.

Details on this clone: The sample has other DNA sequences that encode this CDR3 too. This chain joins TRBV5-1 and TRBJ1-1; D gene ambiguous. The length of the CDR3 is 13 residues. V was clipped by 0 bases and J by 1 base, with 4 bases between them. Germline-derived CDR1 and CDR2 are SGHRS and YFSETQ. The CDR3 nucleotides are TGCGCCAGCAGCTTGGCCAGGAACACTGAAGCTTTCTTT. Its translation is CASSLARNTEAFF.

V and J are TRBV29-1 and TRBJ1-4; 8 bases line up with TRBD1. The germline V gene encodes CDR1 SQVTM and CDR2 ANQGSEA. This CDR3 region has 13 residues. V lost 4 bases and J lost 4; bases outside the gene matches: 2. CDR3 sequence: CSVGTGNNEKLFF. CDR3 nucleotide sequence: TGCAGCGTTGGGACAGGGAATAATGAAAAACTGTTTTTT.

CDR3 loop: CASSQPTGTNTEAFF. CDR3 bases: TGCGCCAGCAGCCAACCGACAGGGACGAACACTGAAGCTTTCTTT. This chain links TRBV4-1 with TRBJ1-1; 7 bases fit TRBD1. V shed 2 bases and J 1 base; nucleotides not matched to a gene: 4. The CDR3 consists of 15 residues. Germline CDR1 MGHRA, CDR2 YSYEKL.

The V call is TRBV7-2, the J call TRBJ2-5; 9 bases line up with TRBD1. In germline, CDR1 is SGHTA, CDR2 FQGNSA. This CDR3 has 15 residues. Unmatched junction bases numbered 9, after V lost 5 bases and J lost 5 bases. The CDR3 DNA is TGTGCCAGCAGCCGACCGGGGACAGGGTTCGAGACCCAGTACTTC. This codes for CASSRPGTGFETQYF. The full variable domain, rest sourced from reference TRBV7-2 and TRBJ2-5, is GAGVSQSPSNKVTEKGKDVELRCDPISGHTALYWYRQSLGQGLEFLIYFQGNSAPDKSGLPSDRFSAERTGGSVSTLTIQRTQQEDSAVYLCASSRPGTGFETQYFGPGTRLLVL.

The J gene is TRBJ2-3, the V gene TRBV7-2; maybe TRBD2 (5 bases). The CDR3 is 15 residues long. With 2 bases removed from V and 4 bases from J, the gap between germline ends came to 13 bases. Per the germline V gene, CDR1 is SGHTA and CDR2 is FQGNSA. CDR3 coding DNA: TGTGCCAGCAGCTTACCCCGGGGTAGCGCAGATACGCAGTATTTT. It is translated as CASSLPRGSADTQYF. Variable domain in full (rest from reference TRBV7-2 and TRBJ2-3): GAGVSQSPSNKVTEKGKDVELRCDPISGHTALYWYRQSLGQGLEFLIYFQGNSAPDKSGLPSDRFSAERTGGSVSTLTIQRTQQEDSAVYLCASSLPRGSADTQYFGPGTRLTVL.

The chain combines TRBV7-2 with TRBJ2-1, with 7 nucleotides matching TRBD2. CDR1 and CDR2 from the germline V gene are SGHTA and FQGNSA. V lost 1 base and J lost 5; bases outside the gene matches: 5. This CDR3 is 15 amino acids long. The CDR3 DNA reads TGTGCCAGCAGCTTAGTGGGGGGGTCAAACAATGAGCAGTTCTTC. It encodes CASSLVGGSNNEQFF.

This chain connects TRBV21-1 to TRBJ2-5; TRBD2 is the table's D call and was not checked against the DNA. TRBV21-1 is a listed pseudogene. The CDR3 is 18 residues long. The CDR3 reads CASSKERTWRPIQETQYF. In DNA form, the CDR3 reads TGTGCCAGCAGCAAAGAGCGCACATGGCGCCCGATCCAAGAGACCCAGTACTTC.

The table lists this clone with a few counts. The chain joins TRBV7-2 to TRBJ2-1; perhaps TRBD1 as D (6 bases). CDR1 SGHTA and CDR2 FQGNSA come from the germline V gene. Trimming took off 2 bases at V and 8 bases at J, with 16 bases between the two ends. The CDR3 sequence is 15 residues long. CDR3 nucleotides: TGTGCCAGCAGCTTACGGGCAGGGGACGGTCATGAGCAGTTCTTC. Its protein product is CASSLRAGDGHEQFF.

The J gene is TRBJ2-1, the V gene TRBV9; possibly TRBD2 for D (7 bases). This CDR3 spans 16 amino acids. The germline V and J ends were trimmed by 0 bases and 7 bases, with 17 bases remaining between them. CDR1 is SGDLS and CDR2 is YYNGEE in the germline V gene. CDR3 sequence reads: CASSVVGGARGNEQFF. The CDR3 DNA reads TGTGCCAGCAGCGTAGTAGGGGGGGCGCGTGGGAATGAGCAGTTCTTC.

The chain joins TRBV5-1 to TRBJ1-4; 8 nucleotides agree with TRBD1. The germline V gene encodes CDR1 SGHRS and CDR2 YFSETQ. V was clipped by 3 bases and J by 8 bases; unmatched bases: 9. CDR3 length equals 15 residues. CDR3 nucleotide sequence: TGCGCCAGCAGCTCGCAGGGGGCGGGTAAGGAAAAACTGTTTTTT. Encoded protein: CASSSQGAGKEKLFF.

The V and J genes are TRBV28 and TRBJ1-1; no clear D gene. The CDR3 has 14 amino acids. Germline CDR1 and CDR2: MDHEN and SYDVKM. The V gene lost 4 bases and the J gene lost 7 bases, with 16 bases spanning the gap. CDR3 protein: CASSSPTTPYEAFF. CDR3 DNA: TGTGCCAGCAGTTCCCCGACGACACCCTATGAAGCTTTCTTT. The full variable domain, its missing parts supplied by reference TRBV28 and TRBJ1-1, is DVKVTQSSRYLVKRTGEKVFLECVQDMDHENMFWYRQDPGLGLRLIYFSYDVKMKEKGDIPEGYSVSREKKERFSLILESASTNQTSMYLCASSSPTTPYEAFFGQGTRLTVV.

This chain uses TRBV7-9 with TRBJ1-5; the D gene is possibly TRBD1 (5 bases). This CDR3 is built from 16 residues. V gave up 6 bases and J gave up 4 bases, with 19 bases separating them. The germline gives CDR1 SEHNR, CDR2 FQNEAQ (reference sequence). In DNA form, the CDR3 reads TGTGCCAGCAGGGGCAACCGGGCCCCAGGGAATCAGCCCCAGCATTTT. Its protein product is CASRGNRAPGNQPQHF.

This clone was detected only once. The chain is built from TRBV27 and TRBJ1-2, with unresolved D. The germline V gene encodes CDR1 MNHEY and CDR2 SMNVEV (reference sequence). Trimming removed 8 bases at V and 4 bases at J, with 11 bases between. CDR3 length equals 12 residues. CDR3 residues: CASGPGGYGYTF. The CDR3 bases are TGTGCCAGCGGTCCGGGAGGCTATGGCTACACCTTC.